A single sample is the source of the 4 T cell receptor beta chains below, sequenced in a study of CD8 T cells in Susac syndrome (dated by TCRdb to about 2019). The library was built by means of the immunoSEQ multiplex PCR assay. RNA was extracted with the RNeasy kit and roughly 0.45 to 1 ug was reverse transcribed using random hexamers. TCRdb reworked the public reads: Q25 trimming with fastp, MiXCR clone assembly, productive beta chains retained. Every distinct CDR3 protein forms one entry, paired with its most common genes and DNA. Counted in this sample were about 140,000 distinct CDR3 sequences; about 95% of them appeared once. The ten largest clones take up roughly 0.2% of the sample. Sample: CD8+ T cells from PBMCs. These receptors all stem from a human donor with Susac syndrome.

The gene calls are TRBV20-1 and TRBJ2-7; 8 nucleotides match TRBD2. Germline lookup yields CDR1 DFQATT and CDR2 SNEGSKA (reference sequence). This CDR3 has 14 amino acids. Trimming cost V 4 bases and J 0 bases; bases outside gene matches: 5. CDR3 coding DNA: TGCAGTGCTACGCTAGCGGGTCTCTCCTACGAGCAGTACTTC. It specifies CSATLAGLSYEQYF.

The V and J genes are TRBV29-1 and TRBJ2-7; 8 bases align to TRBD1. V dropped 3 bases and J dropped 2; count of bases not matched to a gene: 6. Germline lookup yields CDR1 SQVTM and CDR2 ANQGSEA. This CDR3 is 14 amino acids long. CDR3 sequence: CSVEGTGTAYEQYF. Written as DNA, the CDR3 is TGCAGCGTTGAGGGGACAGGAACGGCCTACGAGCAGTACTTC.

The chain joins TRBV2 to TRBJ2-2; D is unresolved. CDR3 length: 12 amino acids. Germline CDR1 and CDR2: SNHLY and FYNNEI. Trimming took off 10 bases at V and 5 bases at J, with 11 bases between the two ends. The CDR3 DNA reads TGTGCCATAACGCTTGTGACCGGGGAGCTGTTTTTT. This encodes CAITLVTGELFF.

The chain is built from TRBV2 and TRBJ2-1, with 8 bases aligning to TRBD2. Germline CDR1 SNHLY, CDR2 FYNNEI. The V gene end was trimmed by 11 bases and the J gene end by 5 bases; junction bases not matched to a gene: 14. This CDR3 is 15 amino acids long. CDR3: CAAGGGGIVNNEQFF. For the CDR3, the DNA is TGTGCCGCCGGGGGCGGGGGGATCGTGAACAATGAGCAGTTCTTC. Filled out from reference TRBV2 and TRBJ2-1, the complete variable domain reads EPEVTQTPSHQVTQMGQEVILRCVPISNHLYFYWYRQILGQKVEFLVSFYNNEISEKSEIFDDQFSVERPDGSNFTLKIRSTKLEDSAMYFCAAGGGGIVNNEQFFGPGTRLTVL.